Listed below are T cell receptor beta chains from one sample, sequenced in a study of tumor and adjacent non-tumor tissue in lung cancer. TCRdb fed the multiplex PCR reads into MiXCR, producing one record per CDR3 protein. In the table there are under 95,000 distinct CDR3 sequences, approximately 78% of which are singletons. What was sequenced was distant non-tumor lung tissue. The receptors here all came from a man aged 55 to 69 with non-small cell lung cancer. Each CDR3 is given with its conserved first and last residue. The order of the fields is D gene, clone size, V gene, J gene, CDR3 protein, CDR3 DNA. The D gene is left open where the match is weak. Rows give clone size only sometimes, using once, few, many, or a class for an expanded clone.

>.|.|TRBV25-1|TRBJ1-3
CASSDRHGNTTYF
TGTGCCAGCAGTGACAGACATGGAAACACCACATATTTT
>.|.|TRBV11-3|TRBJ1-4
CASSPSAQVITNEKLFF
TGTGCCAGCAGCCCATCGGCACAGGTGATCACTAATGAAAAACTGTTTTTT
>TRBD2|.|TRBV20-1|TRBJ2-1
CNAREGSGRSNEQFF
TGCAATGCTAGGGAGGGTAGCGGGAGGAGCAATGAGCAGTTCTTC
>TRBD2|.|TRBV20-1|TRBJ2-5
CSARPFPWGLVGETQYF
TGCAGTGCTAGACCCTTTCCCTGGGGACTAGTGGGAGAGACCCAGTACTTC
>TRBD2|many|TRBV4-3|TRBJ2-7
CASSQDLSRTSGYEQYF
TGCGCCAGCAGCCAAGATCTTTCCCGGACTAGCGGCTACGAGCAGTACTTC
>.|.|TRBV11-2|TRBJ1-5
CASITGRRNQPQHF
TGTGCCAGCATTACCGGGCGACGAAATCAGCCCCAGCATTTT
>.|few|TRBV20-1|TRBJ2-3
CSVPTAGAMHRTDAQYF
TGCAGTGTTCCCACGGCGGGGGCCATGCACCGCACAGATGCGCAGTATTTT
>.|.|TRBV11-2|TRBJ1-2
CASSLDWSYGYTF
TGTGCCAGCAGCTTAGACTGGAGCTATGGCTATACCTTC
>.|once|TRBV12-3/TRBV12-4|TRBJ1-1
CASSLNRVVMNTEAFF
TGTGCCAGCAGTTTGAACAGGGTGGTAATGAATACTGAAGCTTTCTTT
>.|few|TRBV4-3|TRBJ2-3
CASSQDRGTTDTQYF
TGCGCCAGCAGCCAAGATAGAGGCACCACAGATACGCAGTATTTT